This note documents a single T cell receptor (beta chain) sequence. The antigen is not known. This record belongs to a study of OX40 agonist ivuxolimab in advanced cancers. Germline V gene lookup returns CDR1 SEHNR and CDR2 FQNEAQ (reference sequence). Trimming left V 1 base short and J 1 base short, with 10 bases between. CDR3 length equals 15 residues. The study, taken as a whole, reports: Clones of CD4+ and CD8+ blood T cells grew by week 6 at doses of 0.1 to 3.0 mg/kg.

Sequenced by immunoSEQ multiplex PCR; TCRdb stores in-frame clones only, minus some. This repertoire shows approximately 6,000 clones, about 73% found once; its top ten account for 36%. The TCR originated in an adult with an advanced solid tumor such as melanoma, head and neck, liver or kidney cancer. Source: CD4+ or CD8+ T cells sorted from blood, taken in a trial of the OX40 agonist ivuxolimab. The chain recombines TRBV7-9 with TRBJ1-1; unclear D gene. The CDR3 region is CASSLVGIGNTEAFF. The CDR3 region has the DNA TGTGCCAGCAGCTTAGTTGGGATTGGGAACACTGAAGCTTTCTTT.